This T cell receptor (beta chain) was recorded in a study of blood T cell repertoires in COVID-19. Overall study: Material from acute and convalescent COVID-19 was sourced from the United States, Italy and Spain. T cells, B-cell-depleted T cells, or PBMCs supplied cDNA or gDNA.

Per the authors' pipeline: Reference gene primer amplification yielded estimated nucleated cell counts. Measured with immunoSEQ multiplex PCR; TCRdb has only the in-frame clones, and not every one. That table gives V, J and clone size, and the DNA gave D and trimming. The sample has fewer than 400,000 clones, around 84% seen once. The clonotype was recovered from a woman between 18 and 29 years old with acute or convalescent COVID-19. The sequenced material came from peripheral blood.

The CDR3 DNA follows: TGTGCCAGCAGCCGAGGGACAGGCTACAATGAGCAGTTCTTC. Protein product: CASSRGTGYNEQFF. This chain joins TRBV6-5 and TRBJ2-1; 8 nucleotides match TRBD1. Germline V gene data show CDR1 as MNHEY and CDR2 as SVGAGI. V was pared by 6 bases and J by 3 bases, with 4 bases of the junction left unmatched. This CDR3 region has 14 residues.